This entry lists 14 T cell receptor beta chains sequenced from one sample in a study of OX40 agonist ivuxolimab in advanced cancers. Sequencing used immunoSEQ multiplex PCR; TCRdb keeps in-frame clones, though not all of them. The sample yields around 99,000 clones, 85% to 90% seen once. The sequenced sample was CD4+ or CD8+ T cells sorted from blood, obtained in a trial of the OX40 agonist ivuxolimab. The receptors come from an adult with an advanced solid tumor such as melanoma, head and neck, liver or kidney cancer.

This chain connects TRBV5-1 to TRBJ2-5; tentative D call: TRBD2 (7 bases). V dropped 0 bases and J dropped 5 bases, with 11 bases sitting between them. Per germline, CDR1 SGHRS and CDR2 YFSETQ. This CDR3 has 14 residues. The CDR3 sequence is CASSLAGGAETQYF. In DNA form, the CDR3 reads TGCGCCAGCAGCTTGGCGGGGGGCGCCGAGACCCAGTACTTC.

The J gene is TRBJ2-1, the V gene TRBV7-3; 8 nucleotides agree with TRBD2. Germline CDR1 reads SGHTA; CDR2 reads FQGTGA. This CDR3 is built from 15 residues. Trimming at V came to 4 bases and at J to 5 bases, leaving 7 bases not matched to a gene. The CDR3 region has the DNA TGTGCCAGCAGCTGGGTAGCGGGAAGGAACAATGAGCAGTTCTTC. Translating gives CASSWVAGRNNEQFF.

J is TRBJ2-7 and V is TRBV6-5; 8 bases align to TRBD1. The V segment lost 5 bases and the J segment 2 bases; nucleotides outside the gene matches: 8. Looked up from germline, CDR1 is MNHEY and CDR2 is SVGAGI. The CDR3 length is 15 residues. CDR3 loop: CASSVTGGKAYEQYF. For the CDR3, the DNA is TGTGCCAGCAGTGTAACAGGGGGGAAAGCCTACGAGCAGTACTTC.

The genes are TRBV27 and TRBJ2-7; possible D gene TRBD1, 6 bases. This CDR3 region has 14 residues. Between the trimmed V and J ends, which lost 7 bases and 9 bases, there was a span of 22 bases. Germline values: CDR1 MNHEY, CDR2 SMNVEV (reference sequence). The CDR3 reads CASTPATGTQRQYF. The CDR3 DNA reads TGTGCCAGCACACCCGCGACAGGAACCCAGAGGCAGTACTTC.

The rearrangement uses TRBV2 and TRBJ2-6; 10 positions agree with TRBD1. This CDR3 region has 18 residues. V trimming: 4 bases; J trimming: 0 bases; junction bases outside the gene matches: 6. The V gene's germline CDR1 is SNHLY and CDR2 FYNNEI. This CDR3 is CASSARTGGLSGANVLTF. For the CDR3, the DNA is TGTGCCAGCAGTGCCCGGACAGGGGGACTCTCTGGGGCCAACGTCCTGACTTTC.

The chain couples TRBV5-1 to TRBJ2-5; unclear D gene. The CDR3 loop spans 14 amino acids. CDR1 and CDR2 (germline): SGHRS, YFSETQ. V shed 4 bases and J shed 5 bases, with 15 bases lying between them. The CDR3 nucleotides read TGCGCCAGCAGCCCCAGTGCCCGTCACGAGACCCAGTACTTC. This sequence encodes CASSPSARHETQYF. The full variable domain, rest sourced from reference TRBV5-1 and TRBJ2-5, is KAGVTQTPRYLIKTRGQQVTLSCSPISGHRSVSWYQQTPGQGLQFLFEYFSETQRNKGNFPGRFSGRQFSNSRSEMNVSTLELGDSALYLCASSPSARHETQYFGPGTRLLVL.

The rearrangement links TRBV7-6 to TRBJ2-5; maybe TRBD2 (6 bases). Germline V lookup: CDR1 SGHVS, CDR2 FNYEAQ. V was trimmed by 0 bases and J by 4 bases, leaving 12 bases between them. The CDR3 is made up of 15 amino acids. CDR3 in DNA: TGTGCCAGCAGCTTAGCGCTCACTAGCCGAGAGACCCAGTACTTC. Its translation is CASSLALTSRETQYF.

The gene calls are TRBV6-1 and TRBJ2-2; D is unclear. Germline-derived CDR1 and CDR2 are MNHNS and SASEGT. The V and J ends lost 8 bases and 1 base respectively, with 8 bases between them. The CDR3 loop spans 13 amino acids. The CDR3 DNA is TGTGCCAGCGGGGTGGGGAACACCGGGGAGCTGTTTTTT. It codes for CASGVGNTGELFF.

The V gene is TRBV7-9, the J gene TRBJ1-1; no definite D call. The germline V and J ends were trimmed by 5 bases and 2 bases, with 9 bases remaining between them. The CDR3 spans 13 residues. Germline V lookup: CDR1 SEHNR, CDR2 FQNEAQ (reference sequence). CDR3 amino acids: CASSRETNTEAFF. CDR3 nucleotides: TGTGCCAGCAGCCGGGAAACCAACACTGAAGCTTTCTTT.

The chain links TRBV2 to TRBJ1-1, with 7 bases lining up with TRBD1. V lost 5 bases to trimming and J lost 9 bases; unmatched junction nucleotides: 12. CDR1 and CDR2 (germline): SNHLY, FYNNEI. This CDR3 region has 14 residues. In nucleotides, the CDR3 is TGTGCCAGCAGTTCGGACAGGAGGGGCATACAAGCTTTCTTT. As protein: CASSSDRRGIQAFF.

The J gene is TRBJ2-7, the V gene TRBV27; 14 bases are a match to TRBD2. CDR1 is MNHEY, CDR2 SMNVEV, per germline (reference sequence). The CDR3 totals 15 residues. Trimming at V came to 4 bases and at J to 6 bases, leaving 5 bases not matched to a gene. CDR3 loop: CASSSRLAGGFEQYF. The CDR3 coding sequence is TGTGCCAGCAGTTCCAGACTAGCGGGAGGGTTCGAGCAGTACTTC.

In this sample, this clone turned up a few times. The chain combines TRBV7-9 with TRBJ1-2; 7 bases line up with TRBD1. The CDR3 is made up of 14 amino acids. Losses at the gene ends were 6 bases for V and 7 bases for J; bases not matched to a gene: 11. Germline-derived CDR1 and CDR2 are SEHNR and FQNEAQ (reference sequence). For the CDR3, the DNA is TGTGCCAGCAGTATGACAGGGCCGTTCGGTGGCTACACCTTC. It yields the protein CASSMTGPFGGYTF. The variable domain in full, completed from reference TRBV7-9 and TRBJ1-2, reads DTGVSQNPRHKITKRGQNVTFRCDPISEHNRLYWYRQTLGQGPEFLTYFQNEAQLEKSRLLSDRFSAERPKGSFSTLEIQRTEQGDSAMYLCASSMTGPFGGYTFGSGTRLTVV.

The genes are TRBV6-1 and TRBJ2-7, with 7 bases that match TRBD2. The junction had 2 bases not matched to a gene; V was cut back by 3 bases and J by 0 bases. This CDR3 region has 14 residues. Looked up from germline, CDR1 is MNHNS and CDR2 is SASEGT. CDR3 nucleotide sequence: TGTGCCAGCAGTGACGGGGGGTCCTCCTACGAGCAGTACTTC. Amino acids: CASSDGGSSYEQYF.

CDR3 sequence: CASRRTGLTGELFF. Written as DNA, the CDR3 is TGTGCCAGCAGAAGGACAGGCCTCACCGGGGAGCTGTTTTTT. The V gene is TRBV25-1, the J gene TRBJ2-2; 7 nucleotides align to TRBD1. The V gene end was trimmed by 6 bases and the J gene end by 4 bases; junction bases not matched to a gene: 5. Looked up from germline, CDR1 is MGHDK and CDR2 is SYGVNS. CDR3 length: 14 amino acids.